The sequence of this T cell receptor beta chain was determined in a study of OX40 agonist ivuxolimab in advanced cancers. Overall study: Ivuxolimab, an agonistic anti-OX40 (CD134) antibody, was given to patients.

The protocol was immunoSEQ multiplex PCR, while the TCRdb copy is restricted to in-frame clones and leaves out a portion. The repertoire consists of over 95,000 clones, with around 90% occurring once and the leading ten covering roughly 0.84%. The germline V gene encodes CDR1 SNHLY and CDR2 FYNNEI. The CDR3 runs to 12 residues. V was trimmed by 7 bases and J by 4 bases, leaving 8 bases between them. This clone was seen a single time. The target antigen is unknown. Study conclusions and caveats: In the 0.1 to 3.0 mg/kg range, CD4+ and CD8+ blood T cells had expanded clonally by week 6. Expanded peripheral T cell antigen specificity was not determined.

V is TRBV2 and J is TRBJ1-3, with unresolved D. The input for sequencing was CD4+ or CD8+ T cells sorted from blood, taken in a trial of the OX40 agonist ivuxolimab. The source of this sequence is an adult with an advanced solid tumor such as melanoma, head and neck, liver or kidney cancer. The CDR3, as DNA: TGTGCCAGCACGAGGGAAGGAAACACCATATATTTT. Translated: CASTREGNTIYF.